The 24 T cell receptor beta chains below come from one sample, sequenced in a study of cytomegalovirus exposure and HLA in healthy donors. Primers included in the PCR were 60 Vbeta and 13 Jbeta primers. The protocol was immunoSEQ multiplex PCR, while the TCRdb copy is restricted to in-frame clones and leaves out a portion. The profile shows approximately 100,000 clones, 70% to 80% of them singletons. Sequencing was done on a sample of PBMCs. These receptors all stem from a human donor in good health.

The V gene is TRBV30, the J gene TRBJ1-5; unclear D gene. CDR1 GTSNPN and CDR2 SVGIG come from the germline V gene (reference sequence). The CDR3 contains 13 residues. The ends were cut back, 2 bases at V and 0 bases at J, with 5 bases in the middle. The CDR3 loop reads CAWSPYSNQPQHF. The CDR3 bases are TGTGCCTGGAGTCCTTATAGCAATCAGCCCCAGCATTTT. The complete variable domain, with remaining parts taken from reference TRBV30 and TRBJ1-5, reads SQTIHQWPATLVQPVGSPLSLECTVEGTSNPNLYWYRQAAGRGLQLLFYSVGIGQISSEVPQNLSASRPQDRQFILSSKKLLLSDSGFYLCAWSPYSNQPQHFGDGTRLSIL.

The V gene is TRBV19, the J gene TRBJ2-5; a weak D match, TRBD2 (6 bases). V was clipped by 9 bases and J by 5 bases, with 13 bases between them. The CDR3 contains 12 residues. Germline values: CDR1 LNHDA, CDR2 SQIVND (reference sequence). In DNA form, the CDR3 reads TGTGCCAGAGGGATAAGCGGGGAGACCCAGTACTTC. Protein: CARGISGETQYF.

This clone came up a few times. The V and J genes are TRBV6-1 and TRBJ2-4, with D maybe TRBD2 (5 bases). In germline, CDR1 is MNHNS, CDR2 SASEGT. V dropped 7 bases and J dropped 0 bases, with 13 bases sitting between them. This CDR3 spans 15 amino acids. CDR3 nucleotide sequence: TGTGCCAGCACTTGGGTTCGGGGAGCCAAAAACATTCAGTACTTC. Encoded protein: CASTWVRGAKNIQYF.

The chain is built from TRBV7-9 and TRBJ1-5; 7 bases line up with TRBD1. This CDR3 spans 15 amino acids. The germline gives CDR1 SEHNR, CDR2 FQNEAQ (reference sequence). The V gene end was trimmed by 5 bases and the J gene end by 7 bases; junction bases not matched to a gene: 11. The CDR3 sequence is CASSQGSGGLQPQHF. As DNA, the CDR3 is TGTGCCAGCAGCCAAGGTTCAGGGGGTCTCCAGCCCCAGCATTTT.

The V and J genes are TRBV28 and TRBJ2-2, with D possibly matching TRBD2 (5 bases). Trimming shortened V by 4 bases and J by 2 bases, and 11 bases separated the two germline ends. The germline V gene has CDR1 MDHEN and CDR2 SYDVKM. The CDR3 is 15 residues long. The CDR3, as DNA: TGTGCCAGCAGTTGGTGGACTGCCAACACCGGGGAGCTGTTTTTT. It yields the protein CASSWWTANTGELFF.

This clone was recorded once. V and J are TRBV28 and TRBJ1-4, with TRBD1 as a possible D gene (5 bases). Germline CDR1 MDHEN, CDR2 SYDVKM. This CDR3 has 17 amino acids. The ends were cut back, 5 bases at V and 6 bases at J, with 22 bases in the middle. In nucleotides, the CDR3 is TGTGCCAGCAGTAGGAGGTTCGGGGCGGGGACCTATGAAAAACTGTTTTTT. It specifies CASSRRFGAGTYEKLFF.

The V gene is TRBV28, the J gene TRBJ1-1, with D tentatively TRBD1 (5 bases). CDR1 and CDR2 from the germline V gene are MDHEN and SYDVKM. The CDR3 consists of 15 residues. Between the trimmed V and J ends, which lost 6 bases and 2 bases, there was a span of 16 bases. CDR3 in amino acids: CASSYAVGQNTEAFF. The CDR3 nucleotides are TGTGCCAGCAGCTACGCCGTTGGACAAAACACTGAAGCTTTCTTT.

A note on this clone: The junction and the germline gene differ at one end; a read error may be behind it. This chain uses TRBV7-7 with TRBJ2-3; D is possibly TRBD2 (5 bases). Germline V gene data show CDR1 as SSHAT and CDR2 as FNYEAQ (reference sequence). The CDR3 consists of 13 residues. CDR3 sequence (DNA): TGTGCTAGCAGCCCCACTAGGGCAGATACGCAGTATTTT. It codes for CASSPTRADTQYF.

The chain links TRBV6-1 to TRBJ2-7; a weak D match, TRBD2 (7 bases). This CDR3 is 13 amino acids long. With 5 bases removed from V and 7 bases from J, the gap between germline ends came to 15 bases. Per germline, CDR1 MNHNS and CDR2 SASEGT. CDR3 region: CASSRDYQGEQYF. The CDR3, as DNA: TGTGCCAGCAGTAGGGACTACCAGGGGGAGCAGTACTTC.

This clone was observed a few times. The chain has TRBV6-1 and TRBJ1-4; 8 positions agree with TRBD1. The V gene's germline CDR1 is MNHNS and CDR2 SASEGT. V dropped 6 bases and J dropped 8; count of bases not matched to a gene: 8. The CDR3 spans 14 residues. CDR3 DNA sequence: TGTGCCAGCAGACTGGGACAGGTGGAGGAAAAACTGTTTTTT. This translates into CASRLGQVEEKLFF.

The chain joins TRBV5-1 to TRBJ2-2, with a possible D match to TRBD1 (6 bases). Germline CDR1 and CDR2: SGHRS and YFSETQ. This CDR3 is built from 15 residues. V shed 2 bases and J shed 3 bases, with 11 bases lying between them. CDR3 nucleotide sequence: TGCGCCAGCAGCTTCCGACAGGCTTACACCGGGGAGCTGTTTTTT. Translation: CASSFRQAYTGELFF.

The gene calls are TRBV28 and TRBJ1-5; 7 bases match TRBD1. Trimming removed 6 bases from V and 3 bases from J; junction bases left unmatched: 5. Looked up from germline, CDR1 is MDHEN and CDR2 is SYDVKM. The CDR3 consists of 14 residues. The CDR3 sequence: CASRADRFNQPQHF. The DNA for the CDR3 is TGTGCCAGCAGGGCGGACAGGTTCAATCAGCCCCAGCATTTT.

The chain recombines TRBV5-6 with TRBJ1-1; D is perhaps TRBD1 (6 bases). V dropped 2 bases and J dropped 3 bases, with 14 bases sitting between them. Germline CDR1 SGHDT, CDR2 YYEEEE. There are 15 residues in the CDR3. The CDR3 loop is CASSFGQPWDTEAFF. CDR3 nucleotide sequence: TGTGCCAGCAGCTTCGGACAGCCATGGGACACTGAAGCTTTCTTT.

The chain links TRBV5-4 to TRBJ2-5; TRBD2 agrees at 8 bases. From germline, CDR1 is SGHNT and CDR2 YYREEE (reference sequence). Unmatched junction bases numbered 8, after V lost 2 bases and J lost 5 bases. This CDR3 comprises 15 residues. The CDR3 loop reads CASSFAAGAAETQYF. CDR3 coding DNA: TGTGCCAGCAGCTTTGCAGCGGGGGCTGCGGAGACCCAGTACTTC.

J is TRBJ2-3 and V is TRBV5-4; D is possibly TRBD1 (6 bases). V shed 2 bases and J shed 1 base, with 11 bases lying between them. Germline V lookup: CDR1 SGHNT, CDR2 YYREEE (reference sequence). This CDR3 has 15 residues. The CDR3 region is CASSLGGIGTDTQYF. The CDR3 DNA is TGTGCCAGCAGCTTAGGGGGAATCGGCACAGATACGCAGTATTTT.

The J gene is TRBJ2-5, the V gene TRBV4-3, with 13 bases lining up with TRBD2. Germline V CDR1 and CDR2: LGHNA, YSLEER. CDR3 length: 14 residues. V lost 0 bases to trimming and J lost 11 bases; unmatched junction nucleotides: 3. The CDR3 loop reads CASSQEGTSGEQYF. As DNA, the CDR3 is TGCGCCAGCAGCCAAGAGGGGACTAGCGGGGAGCAGTACTTC.

The chain's CDR3 is CAWSWGGRQPQHF. The CDR3 DNA follows: TGTGCCTGGAGTTGGGGGGGACGACAGCCCCAGCATTTT. This chain connects TRBV30 to TRBJ1-5; possible D gene TRBD1, 5 bases. The CDR3 contains 13 residues. CDR1 GTSNPN and CDR2 SVGIG come from the germline V gene (reference sequence). Trimming shortened V by 2 bases and J by 7 bases, and 12 bases separated the two germline ends.

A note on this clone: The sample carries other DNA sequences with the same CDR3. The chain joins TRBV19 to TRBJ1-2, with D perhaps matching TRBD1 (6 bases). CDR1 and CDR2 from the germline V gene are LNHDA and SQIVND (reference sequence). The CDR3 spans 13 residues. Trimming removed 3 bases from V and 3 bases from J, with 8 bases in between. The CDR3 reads CASSIQGYYGYTF. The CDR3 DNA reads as TGTGCCAGTAGTATCCAGGGGTACTATGGCTACACCTTC.

In nucleotides, the CDR3 is TGTGCCAGCTCACATAGCAATAATTCACCCCTCCACTTT. It translates to CASSHSNNSPLHF. The rearrangement joins TRBV18 to TRBJ1-6; D is unresolved. Germline CDR1 and CDR2: KGHSH and LQKENI. The CDR3 contains 13 residues. V was cut by 4 bases and J by 5 bases, with 6 bases left in between.

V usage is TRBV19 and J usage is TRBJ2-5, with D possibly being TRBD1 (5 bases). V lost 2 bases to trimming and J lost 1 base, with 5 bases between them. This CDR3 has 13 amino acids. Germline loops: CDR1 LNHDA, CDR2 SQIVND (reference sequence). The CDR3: CASSITGQETQYF. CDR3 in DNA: TGTGCCAGTAGTATAACAGGCCAAGAGACCCAGTACTTC.

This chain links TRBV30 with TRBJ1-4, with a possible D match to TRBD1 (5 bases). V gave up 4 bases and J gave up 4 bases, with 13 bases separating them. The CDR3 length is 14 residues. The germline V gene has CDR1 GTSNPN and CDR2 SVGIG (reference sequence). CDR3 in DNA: TGTGCCTGGAAGCCGGGACTGTATAATGAAAAACTGTTTTTT. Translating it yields CAWKPGLYNEKLFF. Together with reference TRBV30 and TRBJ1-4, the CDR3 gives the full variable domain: SQTIHQWPATLVQPVGSPLSLECTVEGTSNPNLYWYRQAAGRGLQLLFYSVGIGQISSEVPQNLSASRPQDRQFILSSKKLLLSDSGFYLCAWKPGLYNEKLFFGSGTQLSVL.

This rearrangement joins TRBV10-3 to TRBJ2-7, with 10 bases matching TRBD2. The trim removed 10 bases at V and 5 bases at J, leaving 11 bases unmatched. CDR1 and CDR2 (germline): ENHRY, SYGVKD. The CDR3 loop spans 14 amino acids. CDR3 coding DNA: TGTGCCACCTCTAGCGGGAGAATGGTTGACGAGCAGTACTTC. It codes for CATSSGRMVDEQYF.

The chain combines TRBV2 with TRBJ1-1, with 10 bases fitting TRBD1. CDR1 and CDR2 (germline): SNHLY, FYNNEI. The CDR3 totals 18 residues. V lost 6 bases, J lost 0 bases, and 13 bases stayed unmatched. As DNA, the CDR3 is TGTGCCAGCAGATCCATTAGGACAGGGGGGATCATGAACACTGAAGCTTTCTTT. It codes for CASRSIRTGGIMNTEAFF.

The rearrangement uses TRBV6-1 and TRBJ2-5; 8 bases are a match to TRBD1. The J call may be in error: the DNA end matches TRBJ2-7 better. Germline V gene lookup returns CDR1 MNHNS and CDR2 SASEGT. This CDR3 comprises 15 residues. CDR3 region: CASSTYGSGGDEQYF. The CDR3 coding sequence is TGTGCCAGCAGCACCTACGGGTCAGGGGGCGACGAGCAGTACTTC.